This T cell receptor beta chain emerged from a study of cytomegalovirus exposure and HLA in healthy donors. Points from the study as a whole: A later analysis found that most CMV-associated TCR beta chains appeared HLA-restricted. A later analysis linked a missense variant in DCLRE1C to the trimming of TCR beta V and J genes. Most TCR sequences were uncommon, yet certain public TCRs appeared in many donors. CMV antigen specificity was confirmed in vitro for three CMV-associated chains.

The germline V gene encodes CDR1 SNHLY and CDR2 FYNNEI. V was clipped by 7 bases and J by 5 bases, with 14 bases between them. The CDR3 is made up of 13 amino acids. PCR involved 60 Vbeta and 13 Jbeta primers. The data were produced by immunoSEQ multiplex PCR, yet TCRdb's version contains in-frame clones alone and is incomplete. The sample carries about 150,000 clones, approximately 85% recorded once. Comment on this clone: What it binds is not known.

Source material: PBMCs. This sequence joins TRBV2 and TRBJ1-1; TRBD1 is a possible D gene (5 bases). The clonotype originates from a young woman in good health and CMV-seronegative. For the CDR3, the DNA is TGTGCCAGCAAATTTGGCAGGGCGACTGAAGCTTTCTTT. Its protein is CASKFGRATEAFF.